Reported below is one T cell receptor beta chain. Primers for the PCR totalled 60 Vbeta and 13 Jbeta. Repertoires were generated with immunoSEQ multiplex PCR, while TCRdb's copy carries only in-frame clones and drops some. Here the sample spans 150,000 to 200,000 clones, roughly four fifths being singletons. The sample originates from a study of cytomegalovirus exposure and HLA in healthy donors. CDR3 length: 14 residues. Trimming stripped 7 bases from V and 6 bases from J, with 18 bases between. In germline, CDR1 is MNHNS, CDR2 SASEGT. The material sequenced was PBMCs. This chain uses TRBV6-1 with TRBJ2-5; tentative D call: TRBD1 (5 bases). The TCR comes from a man between 50 and 59 years old in good health and CMV-seronegative. CDR3 amino acids: CASTSHSGKQTQYF. As DNA, the CDR3 is TGTGCCAGCACCTCGCATTCAGGGAAACAGACCCAGTACTTC.